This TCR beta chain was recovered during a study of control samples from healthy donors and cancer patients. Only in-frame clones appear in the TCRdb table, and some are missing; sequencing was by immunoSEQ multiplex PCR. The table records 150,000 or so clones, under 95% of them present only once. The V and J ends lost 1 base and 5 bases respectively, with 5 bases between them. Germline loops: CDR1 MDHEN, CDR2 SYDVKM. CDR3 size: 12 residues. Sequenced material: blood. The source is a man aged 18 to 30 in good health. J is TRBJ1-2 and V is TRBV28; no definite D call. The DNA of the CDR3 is TGTGCCAGCAGTTTATCGGGATATGGCTACACCTTC. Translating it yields CASSLSGYGYTF.